Listed below are T cell receptor beta chains from one sample, sequenced in a study of T cells in localized non-small cell lung cancer. Method: immunoSEQ multiplex PCR; TCRdb's copy keeps in-frame clones and lacks some. The sample consists of around 70,000 clones, roughly nine tenths of them appearing once. The specimen was peripheral blood, collected before any cancer treatment. These TCRs come from a male donor aged 60 or over with stage III squamous cell lung carcinoma. Both conserved end residues are part of each CDR3. D genes are given only for firm matches. Where a row states a size, it is once, few, many or the class of an expanded clone; other rows omit it.

abundance	v_gene	d_gene	j_gene	CDR3aa	CDR3nt
-	TRBV6-1	-	TRBJ1-5	CASSEEGGQPQHF	TGTGCCAGCAGTGAGGAAGGGGGGCAGCCCCAGCATTTT
-	TRBV6-1	-	TRBJ2-5	CASSAWGQETQYF	TGTGCCAGCAGTGCCTGGGGCCAAGAGACCCAGTACTTC
-	TRBV13	TRBD1	TRBJ2-7	CASSSRGQSHYEQYF	TGTGCCAGCAGCTCAAGGGGACAGTCTCACTACGAGCAGTACTTC
-	TRBV6-6	TRBD1	TRBJ2-5	CASSFSQGRETQYF	TGTGCCAGCAGCTTTTCACAGGGGCGGGAGACCCAGTACTTC
-	TRBV28	-	TRBJ2-1	CASSFLAGTEGNEQFF	TGTGCCAGCAGTTTTTTAGCGGGGACAGAGGGGAATGAGCAGTTCTTC
-	TRBV30	-	TRBJ1-1	CAWSYNLGTEAFF	TGTGCCTGGAGTTACAACCTGGGGACTGAAGCTTTCTTT
-	TRBV6-1	-	TRBJ1-1	CASRRDTEAFF	TGTGCCAGCCGAAGGGACACTGAAGCTTTCTTT
-	TRBV19	-	TRBJ1-1	CASSNSQDTEAFF	TGTGCCAGTAGTAACAGCCAAGACACTGAAGCTTTCTTT
-	TRBV4-2	-	TRBJ2-5	CASSQVVGARETQYF	TGTGCCAGCAGCCAAGTGGTGGGGGCCAGGGAGACCCAGTACTTC
-	TRBV5-1	-	TRBJ2-3	CASSLDTTDTQYF	TGCGCCAGCAGCTTGGATACCACAGATACGCAGTATTTT
-	TRBV10-3	-	TRBJ2-4	CAISGRPSDSKNIQYF	TGTGCCATCTCTGGACGTCCCTCGGACTCCAAAAACATTCAGTACTTC
few	TRBV19	-	TRBJ1-5	CASSLVGGQNQPQHF	TGTGCCAGTAGTTTAGTTGGAGGCCAAAATCAGCCCCAGCATTTT
-	TRBV4-2	-	TRBJ2-2	CASSQDWGVTGELFF	TGTGCCAGCAGCCAAGATTGGGGAGTCACCGGGGAGCTGTTTTTT
few	TRBV5-6	-	TRBJ1-1	CASSFTLGTEAFF	TGTGCCAGCAGCTTTACCCTAGGCACTGAAGCTTTCTTT
few	TRBV6-1	-	TRBJ1-5	CASSEWGQGNQPQHF	TGTGCCAGCAGTGAATGGGGGCAGGGCAATCAGCCCCAGCATTTT
-	TRBV5-1	TRBD1	TRBJ1-1	CASSPGTGGTEAFF	TGCGCCAGCAGCCCGGGGACAGGGGGGACTGAAGCTTTCTTT
few	TRBV10-3	-	TRBJ1-6	CAIKRGDNSPLHF	TGTGCCATCAAAAGAGGGGATAATTCACCCCTCCACTTT
-	TRBV4-1	TRBD1	TRBJ1-5	CASSQEGTGTHSNQPQHF	TGCGCCAGCAGCCAAGAGGGGACAGGGACCCATAGCAATCAGCCCCAGCATTTT
once	TRBV9	TRBD2	TRBJ2-3	CASSAGLAGDADTQYF	TGTGCCAGCAGCGCGGGACTAGCGGGGGATGCAGATACGCAGTATTTT
-	TRBV19	-	TRBJ1-6	CASSRDHNNSPLHF	TGTGCCAGTAGTCGAGATCACAATAATTCACCCCTCCACTTT
-	TRBV7-2	TRBD1	TRBJ1-2	CASSLLDRAGGGYTF	TGTGCCAGCAGCTTACTGGACAGGGCGGGAGGGGGCTACACCTTC
once	TRBV6-5	TRBD1	TRBJ1-2	CASTRQGYGYTF	TGTGCCAGCACCCGACAGGGGTATGGCTACACCTTC
-	TRBV11-2	-	TRBJ2-7	CASSIQGNEQYF	TGTGCCAGCAGCATACAGGGTAACGAGCAGTACTTC
-	TRBV27	TRBD2	TRBJ2-5	CASSFGRASGTQYF	TGTGCCAGCAGTTTTGGGAGGGCCTCGGGGACCCAGTACTTC
-	TRBV10-2	-	TRBJ1-1	CASSDTMNTEAFF	TGCGCCAGCAGTGACACCATGAACACTGAAGCTTTCTTT
-	TRBV2	-	TRBJ1-6	CASSEDSYSPLHF	TGTGCCAGCAGTGAAGACTCATATTCACCCCTCCACTTT
-	TRBV5-4	TRBD1	TRBJ2-1	CASSLMKSGGQFF	TGTGCCAGCAGCTTGATGAAATCAGGGGGTCAGTTCTTC
-	TRBV5-4	TRBD2	TRBJ2-2	CASSLELAGGRSELFF	TGTGCCAGCAGCTTGGAACTAGCGGGGGGCCGGTCGGAGCTGTTTTTT
-	TRBV6-1	-	TRBJ2-1	CASSLGPQLYNEQFF	TGTGCCAGCAGTCTGGGACCCCAGCTTTACAATGAGCAGTTCTTC
once	TRBV7-9	TRBD2	TRBJ2-5	CASSQSGGAGETQYF	TGTGCCAGCAGCCAGTCCGGGGGGGCCGGGGAGACCCAGTACTTC
-	TRBV9	-	TRBJ1-2	CASSVTNYGYTF	TGTGCCAGCAGCGTGACTAACTATGGCTACACCTTC
-	TRBV10-3	TRBD1	TRBJ1-5	CAISDVGQGAGNQPQHF	TGTGCCATCAGTGATGTGGGACAGGGGGCCGGCAATCAGCCCCAGCATTTT
once	TRBV7-2	TRBD1	TRBJ1-5	CASSLAGGGQGFQPQHF	TGTGCCAGCAGCTTAGCGGGTGGGGGACAGGGGTTCCAGCCCCAGCATTTT
-	TRBV19	-	TRBJ1-3	CASSIMDGLFHVGNTIYF	TGTGCCAGTAGTATTATGGACGGACTGTTTCATGTAGGAAACACCATATATTTT
-	TRBV5-1	-	TRBJ2-1	CASSLYLNNEQFF	TGCGCCAGCAGCTTGTACCTAAACAATGAGCAGTTCTTC
once	TRBV29-1	TRBD1	TRBJ1-2	CSVGDRGGGYTF	TGCAGCGTGGGGGACAGGGGTGGCGGCTACACCTTC
once	TRBV7-9	TRBD1	TRBJ2-3	CASSRTGGTDTQYF	TGTGCCAGCAGCAGAACAGGGGGTACAGATACGCAGTATTTT
-	TRBV5-6	-	TRBJ1-1	CASRAGAGEAFF	TGTGCCAGCAGGGCCGGGGCCGGAGAAGCTTTCTTT
-	TRBV19	-	TRBJ1-4	CASSPAGTPNEKLFF	TGTGCCAGTAGTCCCGCCGGGACACCTAATGAAAAACTGTTTTTT
-	TRBV9	TRBD1	TRBJ2-5	CASSVETGAGETQYF	TGTGCCAGCAGCGTAGAGACAGGGGCGGGAGAGACCCAGTACTTC
-	TRBV6-5	-	TRBJ1-1	CASSPGGAFF	TGTGCCAGCAGTCCCGGAGGAGCTTTCTTT
-	TRBV6-6	TRBD2	TRBJ2-5	CASSPTSGGKTQYF	TGTGCCAGCAGTCCGACTAGCGGGGGGAAGACCCAGTACTTC
-	TRBV9	TRBD1	TRBJ2-1	CASSPDRGRNEQFF	TGTGCCAGCAGCCCCGACAGGGGCCGGAATGAGCAGTTCTTC
-	TRBV7-8	TRBD1	TRBJ1-2	CASSLGWTGENYGYTF	TGTGCCAGCAGCTTAGGATGGACAGGGGAGAACTATGGCTACACCTTC
-	TRBV19	-	TRBJ1-3	CASSIGLARNGNTIYF	TGTGCCAGTAGTATCGGGTTGGCGAGGAATGGAAACACCATATATTTT
-	TRBV6-6	-	TRBJ1-4	CASSYEHPGNEKLFF	TGTGCCAGCAGTTACGAGCACCCAGGGAATGAAAAACTGTTTTTT
once	TRBV28	-	TRBJ2-5	CASSSPPQETQYF	TGTGCCAGCAGTTCCCCCCCCCAAGAGACCCAGTACTTC
-	TRBV28	-	TRBJ1-4	CASSSPTGTLKEKLFF	TGTGCCAGCAGTTCACCGACCGGGACTCTGAAGGAAAAACTGTTTTTT
-	TRBV19	TRBD1	TRBJ1-4	CASTRSTGGNEKLFF	TGTGCCAGTACCCGGTCGACAGGGGGGAATGAAAAACTGTTTTTT
-	TRBV5-8	-	TRBJ1-1	CASSPGLMNTEAFF	TGTGCCAGCAGCCCGGGACTGATGAACACTGAAGCTTTCTTT
-	TRBV2	-	TRBJ1-2	CASIPSEGGYTF	TGTGCCAGCATTCCTTCCGAGGGGGGCTACACCTTC